This TCR beta chain is from a study of cytotoxic CD8 clonotypes in ibrutinib-treated CLL. Study information: Sequencing produced an average of roughly 230,000 productive templates and under 100,000 productive rearrangements per sample.

Generated by immunoSEQ multiplex PCR, the TCRdb table keeps only in-frame clones and is missing some. The data show under 200,000 clones, roughly 77% seen once. This CDR3 region has 13 residues. Germline CDR1 is MNHEY and CDR2 is SVGAGI. V gave up 6 bases and J gave up 8 bases; unmatched junction bases: 9. This receptor was identified in a human donor with chronic lymphocytic leukemia. The sample in question was PBMCs, obtained after 12 months of ibrutinib treatment. This sequence joins TRBV6-5 and TRBJ1-2, with 7 nucleotides matching TRBD1. CDR3 protein: CASSPDRVRGYTF. CDR3 bases: TGTGCCAGCAGCCCCGACAGGGTTCGGGGCTACACCTTC.